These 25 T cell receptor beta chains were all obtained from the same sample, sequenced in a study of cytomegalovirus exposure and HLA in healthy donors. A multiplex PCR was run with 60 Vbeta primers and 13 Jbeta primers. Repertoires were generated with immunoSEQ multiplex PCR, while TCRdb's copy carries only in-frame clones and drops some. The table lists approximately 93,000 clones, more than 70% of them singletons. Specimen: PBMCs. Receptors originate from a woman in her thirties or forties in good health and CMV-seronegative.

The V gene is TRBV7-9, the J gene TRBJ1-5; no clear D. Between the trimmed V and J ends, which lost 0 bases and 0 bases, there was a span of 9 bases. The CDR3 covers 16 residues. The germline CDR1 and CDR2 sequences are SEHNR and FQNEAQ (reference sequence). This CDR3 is CASSLAGGNSNQPQHF. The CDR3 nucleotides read TGTGCCAGCAGCTTAGCGGGAGGGAATAGCAATCAGCCCCAGCATTTT.

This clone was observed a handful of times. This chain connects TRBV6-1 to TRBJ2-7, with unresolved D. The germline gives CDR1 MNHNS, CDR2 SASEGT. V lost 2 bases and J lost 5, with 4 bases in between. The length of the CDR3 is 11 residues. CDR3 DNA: TGTGCCAGCAGTGAATCTCACGAGCAGTACTTC. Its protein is CASSESHEQYF.

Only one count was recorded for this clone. The DNA for the CDR3 is TGTGCCAGCCAGCGGGGGGACCAAGAGACCCAGTACTTC. It specifies CASQRGDQETQYF. This chain links TRBV6-5 with TRBJ2-5; 9 bases map to TRBD2. This CDR3 is 13 amino acids long. The V and J ends lost 8 bases and 0 bases, in that order; junction bases with no gene match: 1. Germline values: CDR1 MNHEY, CDR2 SVGAGI.

CDR3 in DNA: TGTGCCAGCAGCACCTTTAGCGTTCAGCCCCAGCATTTT. This sequence encodes CASSTFSVQPQHF. The V call is TRBV5-6, the J call TRBJ1-5; D call uncertain. In germline, CDR1 is SGHDT, CDR2 YYEEEE. V lost 4 bases and J 6 bases, leaving 11 bases between the germline ends. The CDR3 spans 13 residues.

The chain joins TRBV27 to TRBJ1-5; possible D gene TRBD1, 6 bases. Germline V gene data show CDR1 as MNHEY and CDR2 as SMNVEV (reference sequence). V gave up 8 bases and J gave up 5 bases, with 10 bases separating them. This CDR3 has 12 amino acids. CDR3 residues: CASGKGDQPQHF. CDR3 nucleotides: TGTGCCAGCGGGAAGGGGGATCAGCCCCAGCATTTT.

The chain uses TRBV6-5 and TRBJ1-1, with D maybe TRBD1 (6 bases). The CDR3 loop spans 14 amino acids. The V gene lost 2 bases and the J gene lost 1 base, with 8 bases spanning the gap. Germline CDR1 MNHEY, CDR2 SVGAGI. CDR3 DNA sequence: TGTGCCAGCAGTTACGACAGGAAGAACACTGAAGCTTTCTTT. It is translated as CASSYDRKNTEAFF.

CDR3 coding DNA: TGTGCCAGCAGCTTAGGAGGGGGGGTGATTTACAATGAGCAGTTCTTC. It codes for CASSLGGGVIYNEQFF. V and J are TRBV7-2 and TRBJ2-1; tentatively, D is TRBD2 (7 bases). Deletions cut 1 base from V and 4 bases from J, with 14 bases between. In germline, CDR1 is SGHTA, CDR2 FQGNSA. The CDR3 has 16 residues.

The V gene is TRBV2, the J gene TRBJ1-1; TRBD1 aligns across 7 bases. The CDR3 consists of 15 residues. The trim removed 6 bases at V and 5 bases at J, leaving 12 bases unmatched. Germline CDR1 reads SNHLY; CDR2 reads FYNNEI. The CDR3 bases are TGTGCCAGCAGGGATCGCGACAGGGCGGGTACTGAAGCTTTCTTT. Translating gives CASRDRDRAGTEAFF.

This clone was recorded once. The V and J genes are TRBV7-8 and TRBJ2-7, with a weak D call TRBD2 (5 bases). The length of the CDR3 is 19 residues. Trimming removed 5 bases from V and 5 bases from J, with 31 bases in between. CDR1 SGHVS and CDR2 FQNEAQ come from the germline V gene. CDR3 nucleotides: TGTGCCAGCAGCCCCGGCGACCTCGCGCAGCGGCACTTAGCCCACGAGCAGTACTTC. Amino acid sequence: CASSPGDLAQRHLAHEQYF.

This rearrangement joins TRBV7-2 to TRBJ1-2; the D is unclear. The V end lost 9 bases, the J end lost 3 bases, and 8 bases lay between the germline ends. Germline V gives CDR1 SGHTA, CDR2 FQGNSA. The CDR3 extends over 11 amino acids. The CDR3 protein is CASRNYYGYTF. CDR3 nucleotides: TGTGCCAGTAGAAACTACTATGGCTACACCTTC.

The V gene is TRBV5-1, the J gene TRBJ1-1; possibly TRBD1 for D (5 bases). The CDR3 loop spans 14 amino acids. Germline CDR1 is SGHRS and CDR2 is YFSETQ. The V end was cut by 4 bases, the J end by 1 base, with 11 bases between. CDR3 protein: CASSENTGNTEAFF. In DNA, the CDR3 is TGCGCCAGCAGCGAGAACACAGGGAACACTGAAGCTTTCTTT. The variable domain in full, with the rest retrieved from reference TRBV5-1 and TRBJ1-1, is KAGVTQTPRYLIKTRGQQVTLSCSPISGHRSVSWYQQTPGQGLQFLFEYFSETQRNKGNFPGRFSGRQFSNSRSEMNVSTLELGDSALYLCASSENTGNTEAFFGQGTRLTVV.

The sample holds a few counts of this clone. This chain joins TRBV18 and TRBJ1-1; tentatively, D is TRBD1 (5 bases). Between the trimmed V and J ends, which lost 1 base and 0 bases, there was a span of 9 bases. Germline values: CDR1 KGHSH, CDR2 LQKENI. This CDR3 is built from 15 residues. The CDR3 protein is CASSPQGIMNTEAFF. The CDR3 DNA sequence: TGTGCCAGCTCACCACAGGGGATCATGAACACTGAAGCTTTCTTT. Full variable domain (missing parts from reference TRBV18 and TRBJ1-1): NAGVMQNPRHLVRRRGQEARLRCSPMKGHSHVYWYRQLPEEGLKFMVYLQKENIIDESGMPKERFSAEFPKEGPSILRIQQVVRGDSAAYFCASSPQGIMNTEAFFGQGTRLTVV.

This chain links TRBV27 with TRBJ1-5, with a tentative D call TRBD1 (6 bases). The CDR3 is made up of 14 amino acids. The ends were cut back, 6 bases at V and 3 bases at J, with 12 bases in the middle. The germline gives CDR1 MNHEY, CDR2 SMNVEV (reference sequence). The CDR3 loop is CASSRQDHNQPQHF. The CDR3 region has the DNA TGTGCCAGCAGCCGACAGGACCACAATCAGCCCCAGCATTTT.

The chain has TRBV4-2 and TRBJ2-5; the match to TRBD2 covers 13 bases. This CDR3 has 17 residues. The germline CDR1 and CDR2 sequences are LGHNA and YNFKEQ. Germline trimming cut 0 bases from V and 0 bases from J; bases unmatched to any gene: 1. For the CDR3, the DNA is TGTGCCAGCAGCCAAGAACTAGCGGGGGGGTACCAAGAGACCCAGTACTTC. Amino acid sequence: CASSQELAGGYQETQYF.

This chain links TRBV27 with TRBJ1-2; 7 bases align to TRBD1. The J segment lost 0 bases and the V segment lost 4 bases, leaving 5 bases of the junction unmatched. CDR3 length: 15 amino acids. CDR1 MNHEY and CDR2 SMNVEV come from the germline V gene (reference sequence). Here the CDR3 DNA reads TGTGCCAGCAGTTATCAGGGGGGATCTAACTATGGCTACACCTTC. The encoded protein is CASSYQGGSNYGYTF.

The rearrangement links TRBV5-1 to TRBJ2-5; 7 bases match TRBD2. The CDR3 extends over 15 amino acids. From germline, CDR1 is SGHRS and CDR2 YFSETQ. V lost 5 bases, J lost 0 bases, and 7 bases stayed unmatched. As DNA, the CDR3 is TGCGCCAGCAGTTCGGACGGGGGGAACCAAGAGACCCAGTACTTC. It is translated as CASSSDGGNQETQYF.

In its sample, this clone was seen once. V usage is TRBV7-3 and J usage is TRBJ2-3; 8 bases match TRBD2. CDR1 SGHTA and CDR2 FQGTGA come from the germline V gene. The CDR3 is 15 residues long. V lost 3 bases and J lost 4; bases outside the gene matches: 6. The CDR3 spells CASSLRGARADTQYF. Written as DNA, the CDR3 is TGTGCCAGCAGCTTGCGGGGGGCGCGCGCAGATACGCAGTATTTT. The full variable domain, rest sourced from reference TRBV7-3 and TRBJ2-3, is GAGVSQTPSNKVTEKGKYVELRCDPISGHTALYWYRQSLGQGPEFLIYFQGTGAADDSGLPNDRFFAVRPEGSVSTLKIQRTERGDSAVYLCASSLRGARADTQYFGPGTRLTVL.

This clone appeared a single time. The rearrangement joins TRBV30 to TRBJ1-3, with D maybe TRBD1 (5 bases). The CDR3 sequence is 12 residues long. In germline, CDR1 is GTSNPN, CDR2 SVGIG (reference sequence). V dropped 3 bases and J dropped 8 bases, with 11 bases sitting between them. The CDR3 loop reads CAWRSGADTIYF. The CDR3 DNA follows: TGTGCCTGGAGATCTGGGGCGGACACCATATATTTT.

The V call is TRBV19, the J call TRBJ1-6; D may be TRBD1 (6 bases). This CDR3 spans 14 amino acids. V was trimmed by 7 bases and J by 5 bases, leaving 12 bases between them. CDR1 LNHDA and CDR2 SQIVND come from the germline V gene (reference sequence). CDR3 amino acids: CASNPGHNNSPLHF. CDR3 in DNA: TGTGCCAGTAATCCGGGACATAATAATTCACCCCTCCACTTT.

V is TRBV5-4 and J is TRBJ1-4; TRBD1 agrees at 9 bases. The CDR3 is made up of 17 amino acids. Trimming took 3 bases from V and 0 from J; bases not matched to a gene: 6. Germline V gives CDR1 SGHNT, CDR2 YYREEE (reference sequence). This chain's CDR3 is CASSSDRGGSTNEKLFF. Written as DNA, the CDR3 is TGTGCCAGCAGCTCCGACAGGGGGGGCTCAACTAATGAAAAACTGTTTTTT.

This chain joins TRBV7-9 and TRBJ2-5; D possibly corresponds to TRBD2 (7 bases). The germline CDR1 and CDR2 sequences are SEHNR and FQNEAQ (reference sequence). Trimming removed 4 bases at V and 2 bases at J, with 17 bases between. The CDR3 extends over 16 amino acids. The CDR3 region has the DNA TGTGCCAGCAGCTACGGAGAGGGGGGGCTTCAAGAGACCCAGTACTTC. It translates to CASSYGEGGLQETQYF.

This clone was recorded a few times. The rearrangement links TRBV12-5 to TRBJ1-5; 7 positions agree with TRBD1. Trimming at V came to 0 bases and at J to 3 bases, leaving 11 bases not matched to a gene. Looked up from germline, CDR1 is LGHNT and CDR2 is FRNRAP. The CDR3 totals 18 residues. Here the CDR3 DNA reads TGTGCTAGTGGTTTGGTTTCCGGGCCCGGACAGGACAATCAGCCCCAGCATTTT. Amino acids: CASGLVSGPGQDNQPQHF.

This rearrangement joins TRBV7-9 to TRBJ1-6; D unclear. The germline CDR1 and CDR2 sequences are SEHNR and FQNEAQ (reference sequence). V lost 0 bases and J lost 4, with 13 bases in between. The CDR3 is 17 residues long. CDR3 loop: CASSLALGETYNSPLHF. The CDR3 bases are TGTGCCAGCAGCTTAGCGCTAGGAGAGACGTATAATTCACCCCTCCACTTT.

In DNA, the CDR3 is TGCGCCAGCAGTGAGTCCGACAGGGGTGACACTGAAGCTTTCTTT. Residues: CASSESDRGDTEAFF. This chain joins TRBV10-1 and TRBJ1-1; TRBD1 aligns across 8 bases. After removal of 0 bases from V and 3 bases from J, the junction contained 3 bases not matched to a gene. Germline CDR1 is WNHNN and CDR2 is SYGVQD (reference sequence). The CDR3 spans 15 residues.

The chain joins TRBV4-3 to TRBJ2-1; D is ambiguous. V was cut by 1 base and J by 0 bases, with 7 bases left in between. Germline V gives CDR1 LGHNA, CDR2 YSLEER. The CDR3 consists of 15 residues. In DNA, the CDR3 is TGCGCCAGCAGCCAAGGACGGAGCTCCTACAATGAGCAGTTCTTC. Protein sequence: CASSQGRSSYNEQFF.